The 2 T cell receptor beta chains in this list originate from one sample, sequenced in a study of sequential checkpoint blockade in melanoma. Sample treatment: randomized to nivolumab then ipilimumab (arm A) or the reverse (arm B). This table comes from immunoSEQ multiplex PCR, and its TCRdb copy is limited to in-frame clones, with some not included. The sample lists about 20,000 clones; around 75% were seen once. The sequencing here drew on CD8+ T cells sorted from blood (inferred from file names), taken from a patient given nivolumab and ipilimumab in sequence. The receptors shown here come from a human donor with melanoma.

This chain links TRBV4-2 with TRBJ2-5, with unresolved D. V dropped 2 bases and J dropped 0 bases, with 13 bases sitting between them. CDR3 length: 16 amino acids. Germline CDR1 LGHNA, CDR2 YNFKEQ. CDR3 in amino acids: CASSQSPGPYQETQYF. CDR3 in DNA: TGTGCCAGCAGCCAATCCCCAGGCCCATACCAAGAGACCCAGTACTTC.

This clone was counted a single time. The rearrangement uses TRBV6-1 and TRBJ2-1, with a weak D call TRBD2 (5 bases). The CDR3 is 15 amino acids. The germline V gene has CDR1 MNHNS and CDR2 SASEGT. V was shortened by 3 bases and J by 4 bases, with 13 bases between the two germline ends. The CDR3: CASSDLGAVYNEQFF. CDR3 bases: TGTGCCAGCAGTGATCTGGGAGCGGTTTACAATGAGCAGTTCTTC.